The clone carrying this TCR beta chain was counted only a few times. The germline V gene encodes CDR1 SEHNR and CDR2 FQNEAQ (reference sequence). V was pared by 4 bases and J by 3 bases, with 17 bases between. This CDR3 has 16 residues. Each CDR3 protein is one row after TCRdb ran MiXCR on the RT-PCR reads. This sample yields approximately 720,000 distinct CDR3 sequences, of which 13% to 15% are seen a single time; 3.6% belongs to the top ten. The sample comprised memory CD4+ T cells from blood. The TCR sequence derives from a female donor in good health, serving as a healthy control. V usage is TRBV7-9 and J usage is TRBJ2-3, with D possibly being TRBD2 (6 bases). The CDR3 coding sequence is TGTGCCAGCAGCTCCACCGTACTCGGAGGGACAGATACGCAGTATTTT. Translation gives CASSSTVLGGTDTQYF.